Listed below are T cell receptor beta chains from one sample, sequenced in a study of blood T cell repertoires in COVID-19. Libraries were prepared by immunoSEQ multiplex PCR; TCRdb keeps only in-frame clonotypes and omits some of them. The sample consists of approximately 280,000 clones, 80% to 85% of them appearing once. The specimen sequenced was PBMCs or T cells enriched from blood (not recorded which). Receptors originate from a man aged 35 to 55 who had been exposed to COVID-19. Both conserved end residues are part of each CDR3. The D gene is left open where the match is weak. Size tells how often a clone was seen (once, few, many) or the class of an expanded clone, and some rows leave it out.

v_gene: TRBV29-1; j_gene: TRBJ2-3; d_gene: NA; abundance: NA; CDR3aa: CSVDPKPDTQYF; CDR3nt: TGCAGCGTTGACCCAAAGCCGGATACGCAGTATTTT
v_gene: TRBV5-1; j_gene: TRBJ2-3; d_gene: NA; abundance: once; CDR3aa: CASSLDAGGAQYF; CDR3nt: TGCGCCAGCAGCTTGGATGCGGGCGGGGCGCAGTATTTT
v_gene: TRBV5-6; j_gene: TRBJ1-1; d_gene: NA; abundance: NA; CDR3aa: CASSRMTGSSNGGTEAFF; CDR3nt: TGTGCCAGCAGCCGAATGACAGGTTCGAGCAACGGAGGCACTGAAGCTTTCTTT
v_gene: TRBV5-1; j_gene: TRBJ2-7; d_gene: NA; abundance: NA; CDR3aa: CASRLTSDYEQYF; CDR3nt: TGCGCCAGTAGACTAACATCGGACTACGAGCAGTACTTC
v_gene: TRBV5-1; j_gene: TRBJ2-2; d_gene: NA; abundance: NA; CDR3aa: CASSLGHGPGELFF; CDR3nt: TGCGCCAGCAGCTTGGGACACGGCCCGGGGGAGCTGTTTTTT
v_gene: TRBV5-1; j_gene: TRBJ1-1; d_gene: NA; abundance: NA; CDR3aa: CASSLAGSPEAFF; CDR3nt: TGCGCCAGCAGCTTGGCCGGGTCCCCCGAAGCTTTCTTT
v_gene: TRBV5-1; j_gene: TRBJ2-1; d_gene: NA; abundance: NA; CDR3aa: CASRPRPLAVRKDEQFF; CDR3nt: TGCGCCAGCAGGCCACGACCGCTGGCGGTCCGGAAGGATGAGCAGTTCTTC
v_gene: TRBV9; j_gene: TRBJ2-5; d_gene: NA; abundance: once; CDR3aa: CASSATTMYQETQYF; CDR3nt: TGTGCCAGCAGCGCGACGACAATGTACCAAGAGACCCAGTACTTC
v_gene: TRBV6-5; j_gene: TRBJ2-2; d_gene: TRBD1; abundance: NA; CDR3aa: CASGRGRDTGELFF; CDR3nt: TGTGCCAGCGGAAGGGGGCGTGACACCGGGGAGCTGTTTTTT
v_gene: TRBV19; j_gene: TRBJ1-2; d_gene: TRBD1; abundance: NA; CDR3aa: CATLDRAAYGYTF; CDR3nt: TGTGCCACCCTGGACAGGGCAGCCTATGGCTACACCTTC
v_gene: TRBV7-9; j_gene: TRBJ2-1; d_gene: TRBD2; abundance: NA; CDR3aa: CASSLGGQYYNEQFF; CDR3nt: TGTGCCAGCTCCCTGGGAGGGCAATATTACAATGAGCAGTTCTTC
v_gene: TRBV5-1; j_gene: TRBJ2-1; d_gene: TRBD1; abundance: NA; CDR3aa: CASILDRGEQFF; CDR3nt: TGCGCCAGCATCCTGGACAGGGGTGAGCAGTTCTTC
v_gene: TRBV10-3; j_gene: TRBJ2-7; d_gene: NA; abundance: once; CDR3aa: CAISDQGEWGEQYF; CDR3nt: TGTGCCATCAGTGACCAGGGCGAGTGGGGTGAGCAGTACTTC
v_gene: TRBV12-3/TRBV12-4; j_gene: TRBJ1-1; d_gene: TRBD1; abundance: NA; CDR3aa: CASSLRDRGAFF; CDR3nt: TGTGCCAGCAGTCTGCGGGACAGAGGAGCTTTCTTT
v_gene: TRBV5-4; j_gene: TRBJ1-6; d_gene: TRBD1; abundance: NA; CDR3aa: CASSSLDRSYNSPLHF; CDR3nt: TGTGCCAGCAGCAGCCTGGACAGGTCATATAATTCACCCCTCCACTTT
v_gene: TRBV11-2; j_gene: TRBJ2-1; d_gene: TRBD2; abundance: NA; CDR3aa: CASQTSGRMNEQFF; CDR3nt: TGTGCCAGTCAGACTAGCGGGAGAATGAATGAGCAGTTCTTC
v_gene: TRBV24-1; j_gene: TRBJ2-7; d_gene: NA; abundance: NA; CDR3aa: CATSDSEAYRSGYEQYF; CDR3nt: TGTGCCACCAGTGATTCAGAGGCGTACAGGTCAGGATACGAGCAGTACTTC
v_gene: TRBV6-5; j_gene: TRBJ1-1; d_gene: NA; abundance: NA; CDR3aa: CASRPGDGWAFF; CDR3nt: TGTGCCAGCAGGCCAGGGGATGGTTGGGCTTTCTTT
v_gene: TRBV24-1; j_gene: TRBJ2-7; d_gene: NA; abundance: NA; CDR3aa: CVGRNEQYF; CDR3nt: TGTGTTGGGAGAAACGAGCAGTACTTC
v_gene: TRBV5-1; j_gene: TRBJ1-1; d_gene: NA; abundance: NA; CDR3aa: CASNAGSINTEAFF; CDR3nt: TGCGCCAGCAACGCAGGGTCCATCAACACTGAAGCTTTCTTT
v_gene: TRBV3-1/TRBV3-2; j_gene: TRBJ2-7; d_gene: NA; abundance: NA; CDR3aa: CASSQLRDEQYF; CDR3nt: TGTGCCAGCAGCCAGCTACGGGACGAGCAGTACTTC
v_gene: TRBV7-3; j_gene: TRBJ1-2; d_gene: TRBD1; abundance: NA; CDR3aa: CASSPDSITGDGYTF; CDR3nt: TGTGCCAGCAGCCCAGACTCTATAACAGGGGATGGCTACACCTTC
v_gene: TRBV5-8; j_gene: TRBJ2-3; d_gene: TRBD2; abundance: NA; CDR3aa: CAGGTSGLHTDTQYF; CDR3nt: TGTGCCGGAGGGACTAGCGGGCTCCACACAGATACGCAGTATTTT
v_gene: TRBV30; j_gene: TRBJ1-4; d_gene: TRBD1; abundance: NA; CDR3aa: CAWQQGNEKLFF; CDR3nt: TGTGCCTGGCAACAGGGGAATGAAAAACTGTTTTTT
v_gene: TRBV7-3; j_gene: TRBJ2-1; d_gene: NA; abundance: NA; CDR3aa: CASSLVGVSGRNNEQFF; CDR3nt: TGTGCCAGCAGCTTAGTCGGGGTTAGTGGCCGGAACAATGAGCAGTTCTTC
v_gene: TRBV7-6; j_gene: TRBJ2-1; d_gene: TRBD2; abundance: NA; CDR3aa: CASSLDRLAGVHPSEQFF; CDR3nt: TGTGCCAGCAGCTTAGACAGACTAGCGGGAGTCCACCCCAGTGAGCAGTTCTTC
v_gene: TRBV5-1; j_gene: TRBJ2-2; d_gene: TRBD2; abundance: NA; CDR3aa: CASSVRDYSTGELFF; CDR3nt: TGCGCCAGCAGCGTCCGGGACTACAGCACCGGGGAGCTGTTTTTT
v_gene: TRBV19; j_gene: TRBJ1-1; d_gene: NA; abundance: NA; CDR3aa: CASTGEGLNTEAFF; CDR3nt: TGTGCCAGTACGGGGGAGGGATTGAACACTGAAGCTTTCTTT
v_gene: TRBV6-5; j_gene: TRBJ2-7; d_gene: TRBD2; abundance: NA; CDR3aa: CASSYTGGHSYEQYF; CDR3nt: TGTGCCAGCAGTTACACGGGAGGGCACTCCTACGAGCAGTACTTC
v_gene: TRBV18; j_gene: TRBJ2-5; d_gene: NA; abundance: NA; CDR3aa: CASSPGRETQYF; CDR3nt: TGTGCCAGCTCACCAGGCAGGGAGACCCAGTACTTC
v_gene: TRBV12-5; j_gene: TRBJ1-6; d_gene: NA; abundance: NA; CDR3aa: CASGAPPVGASYNSPLHF; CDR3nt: TGTGCTAGTGGTGCTCCGCCCGTGGGGGCTTCCTATAATTCACCCCTCCACTTT
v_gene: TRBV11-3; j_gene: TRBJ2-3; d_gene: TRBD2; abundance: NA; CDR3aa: CASSLGRRETPSDTQYF; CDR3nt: TGTGCCAGCAGCTTAGGCCGGCGGGAGACTCCTTCAGATACGCAGTATTTT
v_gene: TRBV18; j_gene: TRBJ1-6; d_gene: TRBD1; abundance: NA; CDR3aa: CASSPRGTVILGPNSPLHF; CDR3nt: TGTGCCAGCTCACCGAGGGGGACAGTCATCTTGGGTCCTAATTCGCCCCTCCACTTT
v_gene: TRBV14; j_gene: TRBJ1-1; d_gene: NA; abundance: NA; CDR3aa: CASSQAGSAFF; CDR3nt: TGTGCCAGCAGCCAGGCGGGTTCAGCTTTCTTT
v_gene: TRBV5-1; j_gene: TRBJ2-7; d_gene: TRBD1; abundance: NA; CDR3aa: CASSSEQGLLGYEQYF; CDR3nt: TGCGCCAGCAGCTCCGAACAGGGGCTGTTGGGGTACGAGCAGTACTTC
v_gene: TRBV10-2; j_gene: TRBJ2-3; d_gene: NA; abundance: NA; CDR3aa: CASRLRGPYSTDTQYF; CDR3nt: TGCGCCAGCAGGTTACGCGGCCCCTATAGCACAGATACGCAGTATTTT
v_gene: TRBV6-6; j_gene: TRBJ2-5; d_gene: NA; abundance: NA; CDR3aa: CASPETQYF; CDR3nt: TGTGCCAGCCCGGAGACCCAGTACTTC
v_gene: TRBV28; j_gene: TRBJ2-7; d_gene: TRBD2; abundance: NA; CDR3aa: CASSPLRLADTYEQYF; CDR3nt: TGTGCCAGCAGTCCCCTACGACTAGCGGACACTTACGAGCAGTACTTC
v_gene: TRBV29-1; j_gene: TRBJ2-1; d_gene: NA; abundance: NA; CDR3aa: CSAARDTGEQFF; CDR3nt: TGCAGCGCCGCCCGGGACACAGGGGAGCAGTTCTTC
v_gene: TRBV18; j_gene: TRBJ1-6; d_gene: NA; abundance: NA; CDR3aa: CASSPRIQGEKNSPLHF; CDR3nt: TGTGCCAGCTCACCAAGAATACAGGGTGAGAAGAATTCACCCCTCCACTTT
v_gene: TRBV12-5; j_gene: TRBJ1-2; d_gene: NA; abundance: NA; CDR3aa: CASGLDRAEYGYTF; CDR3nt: TGTGCTAGTGGTTTGGACAGGGCGGAATATGGCTACACCTTC
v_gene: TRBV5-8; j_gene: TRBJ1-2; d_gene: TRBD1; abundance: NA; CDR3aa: CASSYWKQGPFTF; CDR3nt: TGTGCCAGCAGCTACTGGAAACAGGGGCCCTTTACCTTC
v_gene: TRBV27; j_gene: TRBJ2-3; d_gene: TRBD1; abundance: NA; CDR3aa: CASSFGQGSTDTQYF; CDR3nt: TGTGCCAGCAGTTTCGGACAGGGAAGCACAGATACGCAGTATTTT
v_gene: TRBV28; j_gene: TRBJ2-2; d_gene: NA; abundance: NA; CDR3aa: CASSLGGVTTGELFF; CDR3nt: TGTGCCAGCAGTTTGGGCGGGGTCACCACCGGGGAGCTGTTTTTT
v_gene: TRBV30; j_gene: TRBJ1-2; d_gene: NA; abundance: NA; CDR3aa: CAWSPRSDGYTF; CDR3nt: TGTGCCTGGAGTCCCCGCTCAGATGGCTACACCTTC
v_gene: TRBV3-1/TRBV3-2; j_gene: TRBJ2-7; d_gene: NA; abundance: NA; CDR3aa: CASSHWGQGYEQYF; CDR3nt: TGTGCCAGCAGCCACTGGGGGCAAGGCTACGAGCAGTACTTC
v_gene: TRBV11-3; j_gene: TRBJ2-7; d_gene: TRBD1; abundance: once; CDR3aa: CASQQTGGPYEQYF; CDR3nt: TGTGCCAGCCAGCAAACAGGGGGGCCCTACGAGCAGTACTTC
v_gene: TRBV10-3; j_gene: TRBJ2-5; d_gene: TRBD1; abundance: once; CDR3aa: CAIRAGTGGLETQYF; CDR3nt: TGTGCCATCAGAGCCGGGACAGGGGGCTTGGAGACCCAGTACTTC
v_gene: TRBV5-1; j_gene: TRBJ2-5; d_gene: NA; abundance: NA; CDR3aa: CASSLAGGSQETQYF; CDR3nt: TGCGCCAGCAGCTTGGCCGGGGGATCGCAAGAGACCCAGTACTTC
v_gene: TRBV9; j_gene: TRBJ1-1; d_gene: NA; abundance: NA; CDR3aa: CASSVSILTEAFF; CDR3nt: TGTGCCAGCAGCGTGAGTATTCTCACTGAAGCTTTCTTT
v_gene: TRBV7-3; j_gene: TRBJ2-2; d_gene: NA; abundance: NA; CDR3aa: CASSLIRGTGELFF; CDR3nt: TGTGCCAGCAGCTTAATAAGGGGAACCGGGGAGCTGTTTTTT
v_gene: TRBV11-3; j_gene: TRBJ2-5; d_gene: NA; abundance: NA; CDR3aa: CASSPSGETQYF; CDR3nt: TGTGCCAGCAGCCCCTCAGGGGAGACCCAGTACTTC
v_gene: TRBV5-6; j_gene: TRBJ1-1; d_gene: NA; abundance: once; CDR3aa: CASSLAGGPREAFF; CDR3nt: TGTGCCAGCAGCTTGGCCGGGGGACCACGTGAAGCTTTCTTT
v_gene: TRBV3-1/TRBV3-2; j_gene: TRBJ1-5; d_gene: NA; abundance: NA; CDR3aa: CASSQAGGSNQPQHF; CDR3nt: TGTGCCAGCAGCCAAGCTGGGGGGAGCAATCAGCCCCAGCATTTT
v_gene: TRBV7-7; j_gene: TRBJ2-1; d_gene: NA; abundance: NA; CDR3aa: CASSKGLGDNEQFF; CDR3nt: TGTGCTAGCAGCAAAGGACTCGGAGACAATGAGCAGTTCTTC
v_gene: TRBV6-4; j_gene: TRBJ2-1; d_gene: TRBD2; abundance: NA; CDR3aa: CASNELAGGPFEQFF; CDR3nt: TGTGCCAGCAACGAACTAGCGGGAGGGCCGTTTGAGCAGTTCTTC
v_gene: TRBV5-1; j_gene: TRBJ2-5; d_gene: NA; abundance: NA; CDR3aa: CASSLATRQETQYF; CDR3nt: TGCGCCAGCAGCTTGGCCACACGCCAAGAGACCCAGTACTTC